A selection of T cell receptor beta chains follows, all from one sample in a study of shared clonotypes between healthy human individuals. Some clones are missing from TCRdb's copy, which holds only in-frame ones; the method was immunoSEQ multiplex PCR. The sample lists some 2.3 million clones, more than 80% occurring once. Sequenced sample: naive CD4+ T cells from PBMCs. The receptors come from a man between 18 and 29 years old in good health. Some clones in this sample may be carry-over from other donors' samples. Each CDR3 is given with its conserved first and last residue. The order of the fields is J gene, D gene, clone size, V gene, CDR3 DNA, CDR3 protein. D genes are given only for firm matches. Some rows mark clone size as missing; the rest say once, few, many or name a class of expanded clone.

TRBJ2-1 | . | . | TRBV10-1 | TGCGCCAGCAGTGAGGGTGGACGTCCGTTCTTC | CASSEGGRPFF
TRBJ1-6 | . | . | TRBV5-1 | TGCGCCAGCAGCTTGTACAGCGAGGCTTATAATTCACCCCTCCACTTT | CASSLYSEAYNSPLHF
TRBJ1-1 | . | . | TRBV7-3 | TGTGCCAGCAGCTTAACGACGGTGGCGAACACTGAAGCTTTCTTT | CASSLTTVANTEAFF
TRBJ2-6 | . | . | TRBV29-1 | TGCAGCGTCTACGGGGGACCTGGGGCCAACGTCCTGACTTTC | CSVYGGPGANVLTF
TRBJ2-7 | . | . | TRBV2 | TGTGCCAGCAGTGAAGAATGGCAGAGCTACGAGCAGTACTTC | CASSEEWQSYEQYF
TRBJ1-5 | . | . | TRBV2 | TGTGCCAGCAGTGAAGCGGCAGGAGAAAGACAGCCCCAGCATTTT | CASSEAAGERQPQHF
TRBJ2-1 | . | . | TRBV19 | TGTGCCAGTAGTATAGCCCGGACCAGGGACGGGAAGAATGAGCAGTTCTTC | CASSIARTRDGKNEQFF
TRBJ1-1 | TRBD1 | . | TRBV11-2 | TGTGCCAGCAGCCCACGACCCGACAGGGTTAACACTGAAGCTTTCTTT | CASSPRPDRVNTEAFF
TRBJ2-3 | . | . | TRBV7-2 | TGTGCCAGCAGCTTTCCCCGGGCGAGGACAGATACGCAGTATTTT | CASSFPRARTDTQYF
TRBJ2-7 | . | once | TRBV6-1 | TGTGCCAGCAGGGGTGAAGGAAGGGCTTTCTACGAGCAGTACTTC | CASRGEGRAFYEQYF
TRBJ2-7 | . | . | TRBV29-1 | TGCAGCGCAGCGGGCCGACAGGGAGGGGAATCCTACGAGCAGTACTTC | CSAAGRQGGESYEQYF
TRBJ1-1 | TRBD1 | . | TRBV11-3 | TGTGCCAGCAGCTTAGGAGGGGCACAGACAGGGTACACTGAAGCTTTCTTT | CASSLGGAQTGYTEAFF
TRBJ1-2 | . | . | TRBV7-2 | TGTGCCAGCAGCTTAGACAGGATTCCCTATGGCTACACCTTC | CASSLDRIPYGYTF
TRBJ1-6 | . | . | TRBV25-1 | TGTGCCAGCAGTGAATTGGGACATTCACCCCTCCACTTT | CASSELGHSPLHF
TRBJ1-2 | TRBD1 | . | TRBV11-2 | TGTGCCAGCAGCATCCGGACAGGGCTCCCACACTATGGCTACACCTTC | CASSIRTGLPHYGYTF
TRBJ2-3 | . | . | TRBV27 | TGTGCCAGCAGTTCAGCGGTCACAGATACGCAGTATTTT | CASSSAVTDTQYF
TRBJ1-2 | . | . | TRBV5-6 | TGTGCCAGCAGCTTGGAGCGGGCGGAGGGCTATGGCTACACCTTC | CASSLERAEGYGYTF
TRBJ2-4 | . | . | TRBV21-1 | TGTGCCAGCAGCAAACCCCCGGTACCACAGGGAAGTGGCAAAAACATTCAGTACTTC | CASSKPPVPQGSGKNIQYF
TRBJ1-3 | . | . | TRBV9 | TGTGCCAGCAGCCAAACCGGTGGAAACACCATATATTTT | CASSQTGGNTIYF
TRBJ2-7 | TRBD2 | . | TRBV10-1 | TGCGCCAGCAGCAGGACTAGCGGGAGGGATCGTCCCTACGAGCAGTACTTC | CASSRTSGRDRPYEQYF
TRBJ2-1 | TRBD2 | . | TRBV7-2 | TGTGCCAGCAGCTTGCAATTGTTCGGAATAGCGGGAGACAATGAGCAGTTCTTC | CASSLQLFGIAGDNEQFF
TRBJ1-1 | . | . | TRBV5-1 | TGCGCCACCAAGCAAGGACATCTGGGCGCTGAAGCTTTCTTT | CATKQGHLGAEAFF
TRBJ2-3 | . | few | TRBV5-6 | TGTGCCAGCAGCTTGGAAGATACGCAGTATTTT | CASSLEDTQYF
TRBJ2-7 | . | . | TRBV7-3 | TGTGCCAGCAGCCCATTGGGTAGCGGTAGTACCTACGAGCAGTACTTC | CASSPLGSGSTYEQYF
TRBJ2-3 | TRBD2 | . | TRBV29-1 | TGCAGCGTTGGCCTGGTGGCTAGCGGGAGTTGGGTCACAGATACGCAGTATTTT | CSVGLVASGSWVTDTQYF
TRBJ1-4 | . | . | TRBV7-9 | TGTGCCAGCAGCCCCGGACAGCCACCCGATAAACTGTTTTTT | CASSPGQPPDKLFF
TRBJ2-7 | . | . | TRBV15 | TGTGCCACCAGCAGAGATGGGCCAGTTCAACGAGCCTACGAGCAGTACTTC | CATSRDGPVQRAYEQYF
TRBJ1-1 | TRBD1 | . | TRBV7-9 | TGTGCCAGCAGCTCCCCCGAGACAGGGCACACTGAAGCTTTCTTT | CASSSPETGHTEAFF
TRBJ1-5 | . | . | TRBV5-1 | TGCGCCAGCAGCCTGGACGGGGGAAATCAGCCCCAGCATTTT | CASSLDGGNQPQHF